This TCR beta chain was captured in a study of CD8+ T cells in alopecia areata. Study-wide points: Normal scalp showed lower clonality than lesional scalp, especially alopecia totalis/universalis.

cDNA serving as the sequencing template came from extracted, reverse transcribed RNA. Sequencing was performed with immunoSEQ multiplex PCR; in TCRdb, only in-frame clones are kept and a portion is missing. The sample contains 70,000 or so clones, approximately 29% of which appear only once. V gave up 11 bases and J gave up 11 bases, with 15 bases separating them. There are 10 residues in the CDR3. Germline lookup yields CDR1 SEHNR and CDR2 FQNEAQ (reference sequence). The sample's treatment: oral pan-JAK inhibitor, 5-10 mg twice daily. Concerning this clone itself: Its antigen is not known.

The TCR was taken from a human donor with alopecia areata. The specimen was CD8+ T cells sorted from blood, collected at week 4, from a patient treated with tofacitinib. The chain combines TRBV7-9 with TRBJ1-1; D not resolved. The CDR3: CAGFQVEAFF. The CDR3 region has the DNA TGTGCCGGTTTTCAAGTCGAGGCTTTCTTT.